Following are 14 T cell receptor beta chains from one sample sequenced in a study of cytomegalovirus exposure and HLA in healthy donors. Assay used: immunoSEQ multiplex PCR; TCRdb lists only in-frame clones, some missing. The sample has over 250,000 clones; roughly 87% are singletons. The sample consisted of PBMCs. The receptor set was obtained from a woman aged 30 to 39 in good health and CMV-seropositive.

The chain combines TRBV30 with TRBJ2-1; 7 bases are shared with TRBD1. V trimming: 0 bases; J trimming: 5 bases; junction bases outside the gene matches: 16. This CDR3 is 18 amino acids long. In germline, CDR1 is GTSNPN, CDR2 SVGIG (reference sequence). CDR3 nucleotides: TGTGCCTGGAGTGTATCCCATCTCGAGACAGGGATAGACAATGAGCAGTTCTTC. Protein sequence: CAWSVSHLETGIDNEQFF.

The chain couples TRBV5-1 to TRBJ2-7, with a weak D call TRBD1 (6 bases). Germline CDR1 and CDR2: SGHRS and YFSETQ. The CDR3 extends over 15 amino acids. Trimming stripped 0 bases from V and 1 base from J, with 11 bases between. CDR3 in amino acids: CASSLDQGFSYEQYF. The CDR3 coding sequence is TGCGCCAGCAGCTTGGACCAGGGGTTTTCCTACGAGCAGTACTTC.

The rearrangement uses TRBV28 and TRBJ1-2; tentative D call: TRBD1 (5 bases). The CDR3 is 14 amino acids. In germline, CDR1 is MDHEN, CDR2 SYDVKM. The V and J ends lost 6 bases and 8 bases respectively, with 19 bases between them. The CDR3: CASRSSGAGKGYTF. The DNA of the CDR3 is TGTGCCAGCAGGTCGTCTGGGGCAGGGAAAGGCTACACCTTC.

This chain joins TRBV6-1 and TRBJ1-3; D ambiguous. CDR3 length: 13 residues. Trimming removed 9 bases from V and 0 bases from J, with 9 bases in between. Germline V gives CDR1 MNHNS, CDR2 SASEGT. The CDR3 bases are TGTGCCAGATCCCTGAGCTCTGGAAACACCATATATTTT. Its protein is CARSLSSGNTIYF.

CDR3 coding DNA: TGTGCCAGCCAAGCTTGGGGACTGGAGACCCAGTACTTC. The encoded protein is CASQAWGLETQYF. The chain employs TRBV28 and TRBJ2-5; D is possibly TRBD2 (6 bases). Trimming shortened V by 8 bases and J by 5 bases, and 15 bases separated the two germline ends. This CDR3 has 13 amino acids. Per germline, CDR1 MDHEN and CDR2 SYDVKM. The full variable domain, with the rest looked up from reference TRBV28 and TRBJ2-5, is DVKVTQSSRYLVKRTGEKVFLECVQDMDHENMFWYRQDPGLGLRLIYFSYDVKMKEKGDIPEGYSVSREKKERFSLILESASTNQTSMYLCASQAWGLETQYFGPGTRLLVL.

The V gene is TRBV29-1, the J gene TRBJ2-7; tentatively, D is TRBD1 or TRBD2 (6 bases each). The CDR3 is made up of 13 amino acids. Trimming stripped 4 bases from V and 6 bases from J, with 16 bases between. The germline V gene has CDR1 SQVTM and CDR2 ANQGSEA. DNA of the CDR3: TGCAGCGTTGGCGGGACATTCGTTGTCGAGCAGTACTTC. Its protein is CSVGGTFVVEQYF.

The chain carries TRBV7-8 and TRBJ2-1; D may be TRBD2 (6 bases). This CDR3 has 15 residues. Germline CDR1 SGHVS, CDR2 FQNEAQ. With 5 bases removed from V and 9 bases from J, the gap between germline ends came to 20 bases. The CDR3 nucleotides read TGTGCCAGCAGCCCGCCTGTTGGAGGGCCGCTTGAGCAGTTCTTC. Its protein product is CASSPPVGGPLEQFF.

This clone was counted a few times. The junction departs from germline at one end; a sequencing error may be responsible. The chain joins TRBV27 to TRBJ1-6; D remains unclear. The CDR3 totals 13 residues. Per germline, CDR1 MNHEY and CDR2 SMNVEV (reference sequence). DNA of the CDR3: TGTGCCAGCAGTTTATCAGCCTCTTCAGCCCTCCACTTT. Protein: CASSLSASSALHF.

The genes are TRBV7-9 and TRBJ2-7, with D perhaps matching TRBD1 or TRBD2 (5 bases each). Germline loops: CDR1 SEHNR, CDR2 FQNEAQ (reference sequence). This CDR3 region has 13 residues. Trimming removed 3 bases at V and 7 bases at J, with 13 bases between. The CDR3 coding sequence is TGTGCCAGCAGCTTCTCAGGGTCGGGAGAGCAGTACTTC. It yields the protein CASSFSGSGEQYF.

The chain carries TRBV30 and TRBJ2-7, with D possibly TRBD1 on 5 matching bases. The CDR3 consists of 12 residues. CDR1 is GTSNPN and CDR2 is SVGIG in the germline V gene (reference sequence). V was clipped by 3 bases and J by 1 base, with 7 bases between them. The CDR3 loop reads CAWRQDSYEQYF. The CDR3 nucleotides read TGTGCCTGGAGACAGGATTCCTACGAGCAGTACTTC.

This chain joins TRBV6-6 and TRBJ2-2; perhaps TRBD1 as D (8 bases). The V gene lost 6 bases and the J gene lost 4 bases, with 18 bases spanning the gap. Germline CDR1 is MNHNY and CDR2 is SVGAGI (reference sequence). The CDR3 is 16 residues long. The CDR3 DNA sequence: TGTGCCAGCAGCGGGCGTACAGGGGGGGTCACCGGGGAGCTGTTTTTT. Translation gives CASSGRTGGVTGELFF.

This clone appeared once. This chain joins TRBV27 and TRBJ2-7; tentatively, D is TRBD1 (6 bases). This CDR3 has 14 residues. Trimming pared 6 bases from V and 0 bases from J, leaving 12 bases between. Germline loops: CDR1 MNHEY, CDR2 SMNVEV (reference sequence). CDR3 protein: CASSWAGASYEQYF. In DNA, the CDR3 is TGTGCCAGCAGCTGGGCAGGGGCCTCCTACGAGCAGTACTTC.

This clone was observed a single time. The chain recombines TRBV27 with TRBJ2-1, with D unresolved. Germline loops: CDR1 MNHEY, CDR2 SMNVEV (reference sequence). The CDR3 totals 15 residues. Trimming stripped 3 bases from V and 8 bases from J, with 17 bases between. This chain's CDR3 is CASSLGVRSRDEQFF. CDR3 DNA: TGTGCCAGCAGTTTGGGCGTAAGGTCTCGGGATGAGCAGTTCTTC.

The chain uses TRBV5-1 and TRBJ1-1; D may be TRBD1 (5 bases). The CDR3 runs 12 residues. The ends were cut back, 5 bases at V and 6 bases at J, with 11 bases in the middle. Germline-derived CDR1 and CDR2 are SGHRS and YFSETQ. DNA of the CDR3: TGCGCCAGCAGTCCCCCGACAGCTGAAGCTTTCTTT. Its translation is CASSPPTAEAFF.